In its sample, the clone carrying this TCR beta chain was seen a few times. The antigen is not known. 60 Vbeta and 13 Jbeta primers were used in PCR. Data came from immunoSEQ multiplex PCR; TCRdb stores just in-frame clones and leaves some out. The sample lists about 160,000 clones, around four fifths occurring once. This specimen comes from a study of cytomegalovirus exposure and HLA in healthy donors. Study-wide points: Most of the TCR beta V segments (in an earlier analysis) were productive either about 87% or about 30% of the time. Only CMV serostatus was available as immune exposure information.

The CDR3 consists of 15 residues. The germline CDR1 and CDR2 sequences are KGHSH and LQKENI. V shed 5 bases and J shed 10 bases, with 18 bases lying between them. This TCR came from a woman in her late teens or twenties in good health and CMV-seronegative. The specimen sequenced was PBMCs. The gene calls are TRBV18 and TRBJ1-6, with a weak D call TRBD1 (6 bases). The CDR3 is CASSTRQDNGSPLHF. CDR3 nucleotides: TGTGCCAGCTCAACAAGACAGGACAACGGATCACCCCTCCACTTT.